This record covers a single T cell receptor beta chain. No antigen is known for it. The sample belongs to a study of T cell repertoires in cytomegalovirus infection. Looking at the study overall: Carrying CMV and the relevant HLA type showed in public TCR beta signatures.

The germline V and J ends were trimmed by 3 bases and 9 bases, with 21 bases remaining between them. The CDR3 is 15 residues long. From germline, CDR1 is SGHVS and CDR2 FQNEAQ. A single record per CDR3 protein comes from TCRdb applying MiXCR to the reads. The data hold about 490,000 distinct CDR3 sequences, with approximately 26% observed a single time. Whole-study results and caveats: Carriers of CMV plus the relevant HLA were identified by cumulative public TCR beta family frequency.

This receptor was obtained from a human donor in good health (CMV status not recorded). Some clones in this sample may be carry-over from other donors' samples. The sample taken for sequencing was PBMCs. The chain recombines TRBV7-8 with TRBJ2-7; D is perhaps TRBD2 (5 bases). CDR3 nucleotide sequence: TGTGCCAGCAGCTTCACGGGATTTGCTAGTGCTAGGCAGTACTTC. Its protein is CASSFTGFASARQYF.